What follows describes a single T cell receptor (beta chain). These data come from a study of T-cell reconstitution after alpha-beta-depleted transplantation in children. Preparation of the TCRbeta library was carried out with unique molecular identifiers. TCRdb reanalysed the PCR reads using MiXCR and keeps one entry per CDR3 protein. In the table there are about half a million distinct CDR3 sequences, 12% of which are singletons. Germline CDR1 reads SGHKS; CDR2 reads YYEKEE (reference sequence). J gave up 8 bases and V 4 bases, and 20 bases lay outside the gene matches. The CDR3 covers 18 residues. The chain links TRBV5-5 to TRBJ2-3; the match to TRBD1 covers 9 bases. This material consisted of PBMCs from the stem cell graft donor, taken from the stem cell graft. The TCR comes from a human donor who donated a stem cell graft to a child with combined immunodeficiency. The CDR3 reads CASSPQGASRAGVGTQYF. DNA for the CDR3: TGTGCCAGCAGCCCACAGGGGGCTAGCAGGGCGGGAGTGGGTACGCAGTATTTT.